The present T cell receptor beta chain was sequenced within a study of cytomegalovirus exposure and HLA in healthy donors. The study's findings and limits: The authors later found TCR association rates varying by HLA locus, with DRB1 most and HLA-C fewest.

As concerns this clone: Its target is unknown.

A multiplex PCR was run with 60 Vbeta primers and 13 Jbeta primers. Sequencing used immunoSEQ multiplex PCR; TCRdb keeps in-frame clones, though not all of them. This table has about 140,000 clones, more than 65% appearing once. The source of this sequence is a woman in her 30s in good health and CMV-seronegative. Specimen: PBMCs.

The CDR3 region is CAISEQSGGNSPLHF. The CDR3 bases are TGTGCCATCAGTGAGCAGTCAGGAGGCAATTCACCCCTCCACTTT. The chain carries TRBV10-3 and TRBJ1-6; D is ambiguous. This CDR3 contains 15 residues. Trimming stripped 2 bases from V and 7 bases from J, with 12 bases between. In germline, CDR1 is ENHRY, CDR2 SYGVKD.